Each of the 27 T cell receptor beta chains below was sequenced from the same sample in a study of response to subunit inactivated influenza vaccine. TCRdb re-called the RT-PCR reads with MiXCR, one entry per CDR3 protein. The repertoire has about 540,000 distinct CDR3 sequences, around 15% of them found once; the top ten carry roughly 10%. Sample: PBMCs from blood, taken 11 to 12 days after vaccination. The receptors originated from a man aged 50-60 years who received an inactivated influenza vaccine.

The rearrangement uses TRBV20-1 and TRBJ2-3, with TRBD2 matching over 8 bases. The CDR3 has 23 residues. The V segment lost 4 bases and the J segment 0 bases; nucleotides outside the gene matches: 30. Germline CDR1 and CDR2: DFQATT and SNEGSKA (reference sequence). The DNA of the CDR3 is TGCAGTGCTAACTTTGCAAGGCCCCGCCAGAGGGGCGGGAGGTATCCTAGCACAGATACGCAGTATTTT. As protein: CSANFARPRQRGGRYPSTDTQYF.

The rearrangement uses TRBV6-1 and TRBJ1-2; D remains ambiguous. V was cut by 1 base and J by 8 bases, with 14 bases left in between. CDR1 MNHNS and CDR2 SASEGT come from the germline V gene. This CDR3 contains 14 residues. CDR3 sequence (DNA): TGTGCCAGCAGTGAAGTTGGAGTTAGGAAAGGCTACACCTTC. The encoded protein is CASSEVGVRKGYTF.

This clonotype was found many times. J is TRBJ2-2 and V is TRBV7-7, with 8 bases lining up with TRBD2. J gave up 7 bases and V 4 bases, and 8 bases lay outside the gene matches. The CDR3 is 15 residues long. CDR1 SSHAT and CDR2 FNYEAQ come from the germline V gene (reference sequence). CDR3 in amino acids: CASSWSGRGGGELFF. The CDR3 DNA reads TGTGCCAGCAGCTGGAGCGGGAGAGGTGGCGGGGAGCTGTTTTTT. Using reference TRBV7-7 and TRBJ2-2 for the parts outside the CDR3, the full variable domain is GAGVSQSPRYKVTKRGQDVTLRCDPISSHATLYWYQQALGQGPEFLTYFNYEAQPDKSGLPSDRFSAERPEGSISTLTIQRTEQRDSAMYRCASSWSGRGGGELFFGEGSRLTVL.

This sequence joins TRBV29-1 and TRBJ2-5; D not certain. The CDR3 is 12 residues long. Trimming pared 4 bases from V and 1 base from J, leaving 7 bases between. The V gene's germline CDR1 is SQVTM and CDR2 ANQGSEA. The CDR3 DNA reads TGCAGCGTTGTGCTGAGCCAAGAGACCCAGTACTTC. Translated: CSVVLSQETQYF. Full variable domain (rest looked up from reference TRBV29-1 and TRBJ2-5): SAVISQKPSRDICQRGTSLTIQCQVDSQVTMMFWYRQQPGQSLTLIATANQGSEATYESGFVIDKFPISRPNLTFSTLTVSNMSPEDSSIYLCSVVLSQETQYFGPGTRLLVL.

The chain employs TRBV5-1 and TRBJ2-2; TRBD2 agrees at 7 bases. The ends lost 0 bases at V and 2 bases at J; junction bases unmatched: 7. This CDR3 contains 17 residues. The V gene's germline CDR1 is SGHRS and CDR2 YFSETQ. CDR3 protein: CASSLATLAVNTGELFF. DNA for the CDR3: TGCGCCAGCAGCTTGGCCACTCTAGCGGTTAACACCGGGGAGCTGTTTTTT.

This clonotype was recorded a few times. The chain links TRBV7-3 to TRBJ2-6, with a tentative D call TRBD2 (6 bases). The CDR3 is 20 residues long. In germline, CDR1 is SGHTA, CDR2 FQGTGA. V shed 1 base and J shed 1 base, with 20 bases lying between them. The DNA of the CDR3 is TGTGCCAGCAGCTTAAAAGTCCCAGGCAGGGAGGTTTCTGGGGCCAACGTCCTGACTTTC. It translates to CASSLKVPGREVSGANVLTF.

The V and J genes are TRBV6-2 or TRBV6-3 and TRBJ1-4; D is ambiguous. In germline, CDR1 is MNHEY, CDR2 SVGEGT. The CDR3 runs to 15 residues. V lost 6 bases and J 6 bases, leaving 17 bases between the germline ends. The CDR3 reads CASRERPSRYEKLFF. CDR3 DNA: TGTGCCAGCAGGGAACGACCTTCCCGGTATGAAAAACTGTTTTTT.

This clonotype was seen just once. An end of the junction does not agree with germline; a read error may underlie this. CDR3 bases: TGCGCCAGCAGCAAAACGCCGGGACTAGCGGTCTACGTGCAGTACTTC. Protein sequence: CASSKTPGLAVYVQYF. This chain links TRBV5-1 with TRBJ2-7, with 11 bases fitting TRBD2. The V gene's germline CDR1 is SGHRS and CDR2 YFSETQ. The CDR3 runs to 16 residues.

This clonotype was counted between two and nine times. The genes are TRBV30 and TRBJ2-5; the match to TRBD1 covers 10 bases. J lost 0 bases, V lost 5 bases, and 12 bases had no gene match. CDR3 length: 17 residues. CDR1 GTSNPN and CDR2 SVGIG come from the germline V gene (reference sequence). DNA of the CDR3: TGTGCCTGGGTCCCAAGGGGACAGGGGACACACCAAGAGACCCAGTACTTC. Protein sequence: CAWVPRGQGTHQETQYF.

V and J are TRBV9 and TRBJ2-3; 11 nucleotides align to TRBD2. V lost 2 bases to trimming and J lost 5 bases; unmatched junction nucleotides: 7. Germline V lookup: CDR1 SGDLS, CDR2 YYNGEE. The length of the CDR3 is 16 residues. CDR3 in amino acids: CASSVPTSGTGDTQYF. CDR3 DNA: TGTGCCAGCAGCGTCCCGACTAGCGGGACCGGAGATACGCAGTATTTT.

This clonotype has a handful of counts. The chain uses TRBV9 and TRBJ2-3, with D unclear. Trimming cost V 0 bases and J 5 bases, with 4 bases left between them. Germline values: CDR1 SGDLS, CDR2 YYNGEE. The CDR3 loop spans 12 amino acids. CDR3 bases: TGTGCCAGCAGCGTAGGCCTAGATACGCAGTATTTT. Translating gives CASSVGLDTQYF. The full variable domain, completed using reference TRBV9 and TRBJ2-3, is DSGVTQTPKHLITATGQRVTLRCSPRSGDLSVYWYQQSLDQGLQFLIQYYNGEERAKGNILERFSAQQFPDLHSELNLSSLELGDSALYFCASSVGLDTQYFGPGTRLTVL.

The CDR3 DNA is TGTGCCAGCAGACCACCTGTAGACTACAATGAGCAGTTCTTC. It yields the protein CASRPPVDYNEQFF. The chain is built from TRBV28 and TRBJ2-1; D not resolved. The germline V gene has CDR1 MDHEN and CDR2 SYDVKM. The CDR3 covers 14 residues. V was shortened by 6 bases and J by 3 bases, with 12 bases between the two germline ends.

CDR3 residues: CASSQPGTTQFF. CDR3 DNA: TGTGCCAGCAGCCAACCCGGGACTACGCAGTTCTTC. V is TRBV14 and J is TRBJ2-1; 7 nucleotides match TRBD2. Germline-derived CDR1 and CDR2 are SGHDN and FVKESK. V lost 2 bases and J lost 12; bases outside the gene matches: 4. The length of the CDR3 is 12 residues.

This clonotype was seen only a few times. CDR3 loop: CASSLMPLEIGNTIYF. In DNA form, the CDR3 reads TGCGCCAGCAGCTTGATGCCCCTGGAAATTGGAAACACCATATATTTT. This sequence joins TRBV5-1 and TRBJ1-3; D ambiguous. This CDR3 contains 16 residues. Trimming cost V 1 base and J 3 bases, with 14 bases left between them. Germline V lookup: CDR1 SGHRS, CDR2 YFSETQ.

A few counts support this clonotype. In DNA, the CDR3 is TGTGCCAGCAGTCCCCATCGGAGGGCGACCTACGAGCAGTACTTC. Amino acids: CASSPHRRATYEQYF. V is TRBV6-1 and J is TRBJ2-7; perhaps TRBD2 as D (6 bases). With 5 bases removed from V and 2 bases from J, the gap between germline ends came to 16 bases. CDR3 length equals 15 residues. Germline values: CDR1 MNHNS, CDR2 SASEGT.

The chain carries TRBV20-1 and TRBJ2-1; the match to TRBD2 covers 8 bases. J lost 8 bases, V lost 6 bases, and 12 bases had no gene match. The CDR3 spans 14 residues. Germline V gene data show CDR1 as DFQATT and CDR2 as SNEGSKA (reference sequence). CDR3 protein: CSARPGLGVHEQFF. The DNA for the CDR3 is TGCAGTGCCAGACCGGGACTAGGGGTACATGAGCAGTTCTTC.

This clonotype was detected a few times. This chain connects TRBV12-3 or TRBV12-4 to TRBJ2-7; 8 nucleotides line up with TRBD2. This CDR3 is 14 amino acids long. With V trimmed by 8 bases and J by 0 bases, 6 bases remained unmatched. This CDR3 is CASRGGGSSYEQYF. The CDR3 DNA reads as TGTGCCAGCCGGGGGGGAGGAAGCTCCTACGAGCAGTACTTC.

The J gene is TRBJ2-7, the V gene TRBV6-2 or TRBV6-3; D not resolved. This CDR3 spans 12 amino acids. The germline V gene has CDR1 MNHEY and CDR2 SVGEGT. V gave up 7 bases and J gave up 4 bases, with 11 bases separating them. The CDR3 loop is CASTPDPYEQYF. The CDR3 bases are TGTGCCAGCACCCCCGATCCTTACGAGCAGTACTTC.

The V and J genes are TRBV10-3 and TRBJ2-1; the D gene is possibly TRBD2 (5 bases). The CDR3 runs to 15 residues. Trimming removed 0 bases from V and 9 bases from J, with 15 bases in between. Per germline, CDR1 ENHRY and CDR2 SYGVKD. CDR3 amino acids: CAISESERGRSEQFF. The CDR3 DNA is TGTGCCATCAGTGAGTCGGAACGGGGAAGGAGTGAGCAGTTCTTC.

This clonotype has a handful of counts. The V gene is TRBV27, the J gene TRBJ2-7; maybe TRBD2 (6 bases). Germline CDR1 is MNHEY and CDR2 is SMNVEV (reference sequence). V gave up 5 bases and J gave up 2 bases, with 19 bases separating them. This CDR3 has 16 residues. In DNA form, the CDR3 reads TGTGCCAGCAGTCCAAGGGACTCCCTGAATCCCTACGAGCAGTACTTC. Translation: CASSPRDSLNPYEQYF.

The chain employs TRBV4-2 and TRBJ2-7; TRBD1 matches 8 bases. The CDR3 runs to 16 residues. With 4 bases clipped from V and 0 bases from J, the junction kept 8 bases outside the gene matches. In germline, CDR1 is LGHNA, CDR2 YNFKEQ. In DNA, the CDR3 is TGTGCCAGCAGCCTCGGACAGGGAACGAACTCCTACGAGCAGTACTTC. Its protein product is CASSLGQGTNSYEQYF.

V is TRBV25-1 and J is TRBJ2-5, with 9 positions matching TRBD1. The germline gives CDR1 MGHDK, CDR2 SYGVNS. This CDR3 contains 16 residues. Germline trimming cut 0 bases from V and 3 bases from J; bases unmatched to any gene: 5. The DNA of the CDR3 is TGTGCCAGCAGTGAATATAACAGGGGGCAAAAAGAGACCCAGTACTTC. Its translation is CASSEYNRGQKETQYF.

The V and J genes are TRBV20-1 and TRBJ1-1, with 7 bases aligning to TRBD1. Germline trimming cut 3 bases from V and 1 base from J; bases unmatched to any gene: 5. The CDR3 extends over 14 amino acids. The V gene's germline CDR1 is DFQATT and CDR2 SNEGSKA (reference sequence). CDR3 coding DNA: TGCAGTGCTAGGACAGCAGGGGGGAACACTGAAGCTTTCTTT. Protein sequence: CSARTAGGNTEAFF.

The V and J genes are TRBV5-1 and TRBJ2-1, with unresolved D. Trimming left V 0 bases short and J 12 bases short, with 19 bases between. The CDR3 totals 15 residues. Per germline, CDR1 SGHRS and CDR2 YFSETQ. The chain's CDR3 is CASSLELSLPGGQFF. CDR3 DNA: TGCGCCAGCAGCTTGGAGCTGTCGCTACCAGGCGGGCAGTTCTTC.

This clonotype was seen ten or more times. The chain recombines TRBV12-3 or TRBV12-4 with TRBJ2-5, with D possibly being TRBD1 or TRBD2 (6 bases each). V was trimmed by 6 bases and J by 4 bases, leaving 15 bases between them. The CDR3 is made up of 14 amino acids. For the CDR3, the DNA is TGTGCCAGCAGCCGAAAGGGGGGATTAGAGACCCAGTACTTC. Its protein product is CASSRKGGLETQYF.

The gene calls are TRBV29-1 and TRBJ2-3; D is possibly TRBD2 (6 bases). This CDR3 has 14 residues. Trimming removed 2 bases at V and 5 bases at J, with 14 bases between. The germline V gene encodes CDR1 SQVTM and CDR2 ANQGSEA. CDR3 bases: TGCAGCGTTGAATTTCGGGAGATCATAGATACGCAGTATTTT. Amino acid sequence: CSVEFREIIDTQYF.

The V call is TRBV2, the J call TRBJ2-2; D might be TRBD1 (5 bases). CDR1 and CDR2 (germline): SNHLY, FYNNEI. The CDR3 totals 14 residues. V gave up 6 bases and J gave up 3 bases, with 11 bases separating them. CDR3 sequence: CASRRTPDTGELFF. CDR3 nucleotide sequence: TGTGCCAGCAGAAGGACACCGGACACCGGGGAGCTGTTTTTT.